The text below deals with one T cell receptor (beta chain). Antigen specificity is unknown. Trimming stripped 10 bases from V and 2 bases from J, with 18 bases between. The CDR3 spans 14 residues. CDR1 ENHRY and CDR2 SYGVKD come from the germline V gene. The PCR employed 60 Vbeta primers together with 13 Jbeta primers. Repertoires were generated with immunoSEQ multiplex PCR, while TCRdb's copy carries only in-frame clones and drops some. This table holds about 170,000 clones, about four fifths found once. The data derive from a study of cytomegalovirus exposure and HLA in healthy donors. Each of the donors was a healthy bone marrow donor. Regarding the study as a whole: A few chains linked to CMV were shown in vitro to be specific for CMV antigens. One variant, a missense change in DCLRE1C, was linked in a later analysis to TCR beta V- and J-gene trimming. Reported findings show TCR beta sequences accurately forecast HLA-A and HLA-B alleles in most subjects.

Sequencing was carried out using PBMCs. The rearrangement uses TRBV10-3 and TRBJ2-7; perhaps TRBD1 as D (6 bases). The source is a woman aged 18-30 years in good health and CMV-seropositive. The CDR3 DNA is TGTGCCACCCAAGAGCAGGGGTTTACCTACGAGCAGTACTTC. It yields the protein CATQEQGFTYEQYF.